Here is one T cell receptor beta chain with its context. These data originate in a study of OX40 agonist ivuxolimab in advanced cancers. CDR3 length equals 15 residues. The trim removed 4 bases at V and 5 bases at J, leaving 7 bases unmatched. Germline V lookup: CDR1 KGHSH, CDR2 LQKENI. The method was immunoSEQ multiplex PCR; TCRdb's version includes in-frame clones alone and lacks a portion of them. The repertoire includes 72,000 or so clones, around 88% of them detected once, and under 1% sits in the top ten. The chain couples TRBV18 to TRBJ2-1; 8 nucleotides agree with TRBD1. The clonotype comes from an adult with an advanced solid tumor such as melanoma, head and neck, liver or kidney cancer. The material sequenced was CD4+ or CD8+ T cells sorted from blood, taken in a trial of the OX40 agonist ivuxolimab. CDR3 in amino acids: CASSLGQATNNEQFF. CDR3 nucleotide sequence: TGTGCCAGCTCACTGGGACAGGCCACCAACAATGAGCAGTTCTTC.